One and the same sample provided the 5 T cell receptor beta chains below, sequenced in a study of neurological immune-mediated disorders. From the 5' RACE reads, TCRdb called clonotypes with MiXCR, one entry per CDR3 protein. In the table there are about 38,000 distinct CDR3 sequences, 4.8% of which are singletons. The source material was CD4+ T cells from blood. Every receptor here comes from a man between 18 and 35 years old in good health.

In its sample, this clonotype was seen many times. The rearrangement uses TRBV5-5 and TRBJ2-6; D unresolved. The CDR3 totals 20 residues. V was trimmed by 0 bases and J by 0 bases, leaving 19 bases between them. Per the germline V gene, CDR1 is SGHKS and CDR2 is YYEKEE (reference sequence). CDR3 amino acids: CASSLGPLAGLSSGANVLTF. The CDR3, as DNA: TGTGCCAGCAGCTTGGGGCCCTTAGCAGGCCTCAGCTCTGGGGCCAACGTCCTGACTTTC. Full variable domain (missing parts from reference TRBV5-5 and TRBJ2-6): DAGVTQSPTHLIKTRGQQVTLRCSPISGHKSVSWYQQVLGQGPQFIFQYYEKEERGRGNFPDRFSARQFPNYSSELNVNALLLGDSALYLCASSLGPLAGLSSGANVLTFGAGSRLTVL.

This clonotype was detected many times. The chain uses TRBV20-1 and TRBJ1-1; no reliable D call. The CDR3 spans 11 residues. Germline CDR1 reads DFQATT; CDR2 reads SNEGSKA (reference sequence). Trimming pared 1 base from V and 4 bases from J, leaving 4 bases between. The CDR3: CSARGRTEAFF. The CDR3 DNA is TGCAGTGCTAGAGGGCGCACTGAAGCTTTCTTT.

By proportion, this clonotype is medium-sized. The chain couples TRBV7-3 to TRBJ1-1, with TRBD1 matching over 10 bases. From germline, CDR1 is SGHTA and CDR2 FQGTGA. J lost 6 bases, V lost 3 bases, and 4 bases had no gene match. The CDR3 extends over 14 amino acids. CDR3 in amino acids: CASSFGTGAAEAFF. CDR3 DNA sequence: TGTGCCAGCAGCTTCGGGACAGGGGCGGCTGAAGCTTTCTTT.

This clonotype has ten or more counts. This chain uses TRBV9 with TRBJ1-1, with D possibly being TRBD1 (5 bases). This CDR3 comprises 14 residues. Trimming took 0 bases from V and 5 from J, leaving 11 bases between them. Germline V gives CDR1 SGDLS, CDR2 YYNGEE. The CDR3 reads CASSVEGVGTEAFF. The DNA of the CDR3 is TGTGCCAGCAGCGTAGAAGGGGTTGGGACTGAAGCTTTCTTT. The entire variable domain, with the rest obtained from reference TRBV9 and TRBJ1-1, is as follows: DSGVTQTPKHLITATGQRVTLRCSPRSGDLSVYWYQQSLDQGLQFLIQYYNGEERAKGNILERFSAQQFPDLHSELNLSSLELGDSALYFCASSVEGVGTEAFFGQGTRLTVV.

This clonotype has at least ten counts. CDR3 amino acids: CASSLQGGGTEAFF. The CDR3 DNA follows: TGCGCCAGCAGCTTACAGGGAGGGGGCACTGAAGCTTTCTTT. The V and J genes are TRBV5-1 and TRBJ1-1, with a possible D match to TRBD1 (6 bases). Germline V gene sequence: CDR1 SGHRS, CDR2 YFSETQ. Trimming left V 2 bases short and J 4 bases short, with 12 bases between. The CDR3 contains 14 residues.